This is a list of T cell receptor beta chains from one sample in a study of vaccination effects on CD4 cells after COVID-19. Their antigens are not known. Libraries were prepared by immunoSEQ multiplex PCR; TCRdb keeps only in-frame clonotypes and omits some of them. Of some 40,000 clones detected, more than 75% appear once; the ten largest clones hold about 2.7%. This sample comprised CD4+ T cells from PBMCs cultured without peptide, obtained before COVID-19 vaccination. Receptor source: a human donor who received a COVID-19 vaccine. The CDR3 runs from the conserved cysteine through the conserved F or W. D genes are given only for firm matches. Expanded clones are given a class, and other clones once, few, many or no size at all.

>16|.|TRBV6-5|.|TRBJ1-2
CASSYSFVGTSYGYTF
TGTGCCAGCAGTTATAGCTTTGTGGGCACGAGCTATGGCTACACCTTC
>15|.|TRBV27|.|TRBJ2-1
CATRGLMVSYNEQFF
TGTGCCACCAGGGGACTCATGGTCTCCTACAATGAGCAGTTCTTC
>19|.|TRBV21-1|.|TRBJ2-5
CASSKERRGQGAGKETQYF
TGTGCCAGCAGCAAGGAGCGGAGGGGACAGGGAGCAGGGAAAGAGACCCAGTACTTC
>14|.|TRBV19|.|TRBJ1-5
CASSRDLSNQPQHF
TGTGCCAGTAGCAGGGATTTAAGCAATCAGCCCCAGCATTTT
>16|.|TRBV11-3|TRBD1|TRBJ2-3
CASSPTRQGGMDTQYF
TGTGCCAGCAGTCCTACCCGACAGGGGGGGATGGATACGCAGTATTTT
>14|few|TRBV4-2|TRBD1|TRBJ1-2
CASSQTGGWYGYTF
TGTGCCAGCAGCCAGACAGGGGGCTGGTATGGCTACACCTTC
>16|.|TRBV7-8|.|TRBJ1-5
CASRQEPGVSNQPQHF
TGTGCCAGCAGACAAGAGCCGGGGGTTAGCAATCAGCCCCAGCATTTT
>18|.|TRBV7-2|TRBD2|TRBJ2-3
CASSSAQLAGVSTDTQYF
TGTGCCAGCAGCTCCGCCCAGCTAGCGGGGGTTAGCACAGATACGCAGTATTTT
>12|.|TRBV12-3/TRBV12-4|.|TRBJ1-5
CASSFSEQPQHF
TGTGCCAGCAGTTTTTCTGAGCAGCCCCAGCATTTT
>13|.|TRBV2|.|TRBJ2-3
CASIRQNTDTQYF
TGTGCCAGCATTCGGCAGAACACAGATACGCAGTATTTT
>15|.|TRBV7-8|TRBD1|TRBJ1-6
CASSQTGGYNSPLHF
TGTGCCAGCAGCCAAACAGGGGGGTATAATTCACCCCTCCACTTT
>14|.|TRBV7-2|TRBD2|TRBJ2-1
CASSVGTSGVEQFF
TGTGCCAGCAGTGTCGGGACTAGCGGGGTCGAGCAGTTCTTC
>15|few|TRBV2|.|TRBJ2-2
CASSVRAGDTGELFF
TGTGCCAGCAGTGTAAGGGCAGGGGACACCGGGGAGCTGTTTTTT
>14|once|TRBV6-1|TRBD1|TRBJ1-5
CASSENRGHQPQHF
TGTGCCAGCAGTGAAAATAGGGGGCATCAGCCCCAGCATTTT
>12|.|TRBV10-2|.|TRBJ1-4
CASRRGGEKLFF
TGCGCCAGCAGGCGGGGGGGGGAAAAACTGTTTTTT
>13|few|TRBV3-1/TRBV3-2|.|TRBJ2-5
CASTTFESETQYF
TGTGCCAGCACCACATTCGAGTCGGAGACCCAGTACTTC
>13|.|TRBV21-1|.|TRBJ1-1
CASSPQGNTEAFF
TGTGCCAGCAGCCCCCAGGGGAACACTGAAGCTTTCTTT
>13|.|TRBV7-2|.|TRBJ2-1
CASSFSDSAEQFF
TGTGCCAGCAGCTTCTCCGACTCGGCTGAGCAGTTCTTC
>14|.|TRBV19|.|TRBJ2-5
CASSTDGIQETQYF
TGTGCCAGTAGTACGGACGGAATACAAGAGACCCAGTACTTC
>16|.|TRBV12-5|TRBD2|TRBJ2-5
CASGSRMGLPGETQYF
TGTGCTAGTGGTTCCCGAATGGGACTACCCGGGGAGACCCAGTACTTC
>16|once|TRBV12-2|.|TRBJ1-2
CASRSSRESWNYGYTF
TGTGCAAGTCGCTCTTCTCGTGAAAGCTGGAACTATGGCTACACCTTC
>13|few|TRBV7-9|.|TRBJ1-1
CASSSTGRTEAFF
TGTGCCAGCAGTTCGACAGGTCGAACTGAAGCTTTCTTT
>14|few|TRBV6-6|.|TRBJ1-5
CASSSGSAWMPQHF
TGTGCCAGCAGTTCCGGGTCCGCTTGGATGCCCCAGCATTTT
>15|.|TRBV2|.|TRBJ1-4
CASSAPRREGEKLFF
TGTGCCAGCAGTGCGCCCAGAAGGGAGGGAGAAAAACTGTTTTTT
>11|.|TRBV20-1|.|TRBJ2-3
CSAERGAAEYF
TGCAGTGCTGAGAGGGGGGCAGCCGAGTATTTT
>12|.|TRBV5-8|.|TRBJ1-5
CASSPYNQPQHF
TGTGCCAGCAGCCCATATAATCAGCCCCAGCATTTT
>13|.|TRBV12-5|.|TRBJ2-5
CASGLAGVETQYF
TGTGCTAGTGGTTTGGCGGGGGTGGAGACCCAGTACTTC
>15|few|TRBV9|.|TRBJ2-1
CASSSGTTRVNEQFF
TGTGCCAGCAGTTCCGGGACAACCAGAGTAAATGAGCAGTTCTTC
>10|.|TRBV6-5|.|TRBJ2-1
CASSYYEQFF
TGTGCCAGCAGTTACTACGAGCAGTTCTTC
>15|.|TRBV10-3|.|TRBJ2-1
CAISENTGSYNEQFF
TGTGCCATCAGTGAGAACACGGGCTCCTACAATGAGCAGTTCTTC
>14|.|TRBV19|TRBD2|TRBJ2-5
CASSISGGGETQYF
TGTGCCAGTAGTATAAGCGGGGGAGGGGAGACCCAGTACTTC
>15|.|TRBV28|.|TRBJ1-1
CASSSIGGGGTEAFF
TGTGCCAGCAGTTCGATCGGGGGAGGTGGGACTGAAGCTTTCTTT
>12|.|TRBV9|.|TRBJ2-2
CASSLTTGELFF
TGTGCCAGCAGCCTGACCACCGGGGAGCTGTTTTTT
>15|.|TRBV10-1|TRBD1|TRBJ1-2
CASSDGLNRGYGYTF
TGCGCCAGCAGTGACGGATTAAACAGGGGCTATGGCTACACCTTC
>15|.|TRBV7-2|TRBD1|TRBJ2-1
CASSLQAGGHNEQFF
TGTGCCAGCAGCTTACAGGCAGGGGGCCACAATGAGCAGTTCTTC
>16|once|TRBV5-1|.|TRBJ2-1
CASSLAGGRSYNEQFF
TGCGCCAGCAGCTTGGCGGGCGGACGCTCCTACAATGAGCAGTTCTTC
>15|.|TRBV6-2/TRBV6-3|TRBD2|TRBJ2-1
CASSWAGGSYNEQFF
TGTGCCAGCAGTTGGGCGGGGGGGTCATACAATGAGCAGTTCTTC
>15|once|TRBV7-2|.|TRBJ2-3
CASTIGGARTDTQYF
TGTGCCAGCACGATAGGGGGGGCTCGCACAGATACGCAGTATTTT
>13|once|TRBV5-1|.|TRBJ1-4
CASKQGGDGKLFF
TGCGCCAGCAAGCAAGGAGGTGACGGAAAACTGTTTTTT
>15|.|TRBV9|.|TRBJ2-3
CASSVQGGVGDTQYF
TGTGCCAGCAGCGTACAAGGGGGGGTAGGAGATACGCAGTATTTT
>14|.|TRBV7-3|TRBD2|TRBJ2-1
CASSPGTTYNEQFF
TGTGCCAGCAGCCCCGGGACTACCTACAATGAGCAGTTCTTC
>13|.|TRBV29-1|.|TRBJ2-1
CSGGAGASTGQFF
TGCAGCGGCGGGGCAGGGGCCTCTACAGGGCAGTTCTTC
>17|.|TRBV5-1|.|TRBJ2-3
CASSLGHGTLSTDTQYF
TGCGCCAGCAGCTTGGGCCACGGGACTCTTAGCACAGATACGCAGTATTTT
>13|.|TRBV5-6|.|TRBJ2-5
CASSLGREETQYF
TGTGCCAGCAGCTTGGGCAGGGAAGAGACCCAGTACTTC
>14|.|TRBV3-1/TRBV3-2|.|TRBJ1-1
CASSPRNGDTEAFF
TGTGCCAGCAGCCCCAGGAACGGGGACACTGAAGCTTTCTTT